The 4 T cell receptor beta chains in this list originate from one sample, sequenced in a study of T cell repertoires in cytomegalovirus infection. MiXCR was run by TCRdb on the reads, yielding one entry per CDR3 protein. Found here are 740,000 or so distinct CDR3 sequences, roughly 36% of them singletons; the top ten hold 2.5% to 3.5%. Specimen: PBMCs. The receptors stem from a human donor in good health (CMV status not recorded). Some clones in this sample may be carry-over from other donors' samples.

A word on this clonotype: A much larger clone differs by one base, so this may be a read error. This chain uses TRBV7-4 with TRBJ1-5; D unresolved. The germline gives CDR1 SGHVT, CDR2 SQSDAQ. This CDR3 has 12 residues. The CDR3 bases are TGTGCCAGCGGCTTAGACTGGCGGCCCCAGCATTTT. Amino acids: CASGLDWRPQHF.

V usage is TRBV2 and J usage is TRBJ2-4; the D gene is possibly TRBD1 (7 bases). This CDR3 is 17 amino acids long. CDR1 is SNHLY and CDR2 is FYNNEI in the germline V gene. With 7 bases removed from V and 8 bases from J, the gap between germline ends came to 27 bases. The CDR3 sequence is CASNLGSLLGGGDIQYF. CDR3 bases: TGTGCCAGCAATTTAGGGTCCCTACTAGGGGGCGGGGACATTCAGTACTTC.

This clonotype has more than one count but fewer than ten. The V gene is TRBV12-3 or TRBV12-4, the J gene TRBJ1-2; 7 nucleotides match TRBD1. V trimming: 6 bases; J trimming: 0 bases; junction bases outside the gene matches: 7. The CDR3 loop spans 15 amino acids. The CDR3 sequence is CASRSDRAANYGYTF. CDR3 sequence (DNA): TGTGCCAGCAGATCCGACAGGGCTGCTAACTATGGCTACACCTTC.

This clonotype appeared a few times. This chain joins TRBV7-9 and TRBJ2-2; either TRBD1 or TRBD2 may fit D (6 bases each). Per germline, CDR1 SEHNR and CDR2 FQNEAQ (reference sequence). Trimming took 4 bases from V and 4 from J, leaving 16 bases between them. This CDR3 is built from 16 residues. The DNA of the CDR3 is TGTGCCAGCAGCTACGGACGGGGGCTAGGCACCGGGGAGCTGTTTTTT. This translates into CASSYGRGLGTGELFF.